Included here is one T cell receptor (beta chain) sequence, with context. Its binding antigen is unknown. The junction departs from the called germline gene at one end, perhaps through a read error. These data come from a study of identical twins (dated by TCRdb to the mid-2010s). For the study in its entirety: The study deep-sequenced TCR alpha and beta repertoires from monozygotic twins, unrelated adults of various ages and cord blood to test whether fetal clonotypes persist. To rule out contamination, replicate twin experiments were performed at different times with different library preparation protocols. The study at large found these results: A weaker excess of twin sharing was found in beta out-of-frame sequences because the signal-to-noise ratio was lowered by fewer shared sequences. Compared with coincidental sharing between unrelated individuals, out-of-frame TCR alpha sequences shared between twins showed an excess of sequences with low generation probability. Zero-insertion analyses could be partly confounded by invariant T cells such as MAIT and iNKT, though diverse VJ usage argued against such confounding for most clonotypes. Abundant cord blood beta clonotypes carried fewer insertions; young adult naive repertoires showed a weaker similar trend, while memory repertoires showed none. Because the same donors could not be followed over many years, the conclusions relied on cross-sectional statistical analysis. Recombination models systematically underestimated out-of-frame TCR alpha sharing in monozygotic twins but agreed with sharing between unrelated individuals.

Every donor in the study was a healthy Caucasian. The library was prepared using 5' RACE. These reads were obtained on an Illumina HiSeq 2000. A universal primer binding site was added through template switching, and the final cDNA carried a unique molecular identifier so that TCR cDNA molecules could be counted accurately. Specific primers in the conserved constant-segment region were used to synthesize first-strand cDNA for TCR alpha and beta chains. To control for contamination, every cDNA library was double barcoded, receiving both a SMART-Mk sample barcode and Illumina barcodes. TruSeq adapter sequences and Illumina sample barcodes were added in two successive PCR steps. The TCR alpha and beta cDNA libraries were sequenced on the Illumina HiSeq platform using custom primers. The paper's processing steps were these. MiGEC was used to process raw reads and extract unique molecular identifiers, and MiXCR was used to find CDR3 positions. For each individual, recombination models were inferred using an EM algorithm with the repgenHMM and IGoR tools. Shared clonotypes were analyzed with the tcR package in R, and sharing was normalized by the product of cloneset sizes. Out-of-frame nonproductive sequences were analyzed to study raw recombination free of thymic and clonal selection effects. Using fastp at Q25 and MiXCR, TCRdb reprocessed the public reads and kept productive beta chains. CDR3 protein duplicates are merged, each entry listing the most common genes and DNA. The V and J calls were not made by the authors but by TCRdb's processing. In all, the sample holds roughly 1,500,000 distinct CDR3 sequences, and less than 40% of those were seen once. The leading ten clones occupy approximately 0.25% of the sample.

Spanning cysteine to phenylalanine, the CDR3 consists of 18 amino acids. The kept DNA is CDR3 alone, 54 bases in frame from the first base. Based on the germline V gene (reference sequence), the CDR1 and CDR2 sequences are SEHNR and FQNEAQ. The clonotype comes from a newborn girl in good health. The material sequenced was cord blood. The chain is encoded by TRBV7-9 joined to TRBJ1-6, with the D gene call left open. The base sequence is TGTGCCAGCAGCCTCATTAACCACAGAAGCTCCTATGATTCACCCCTCCACTTT. Its protein reads: CASSLINHRSSYDSPLHF. The full variable domain, completed from the reference TRBV7-9 and TRBJ1-6 proteins outside the CDR3, reads DTGVSQNPRHKITKRGQNVTFRCDPISEHNRLYWYRQTLGQGPEFLTYFQNEAQLEKSRLLSDRFSAERPKGSFSTLEIQRTEQGDSAMYLCASSLINHRSSYDSPLHFGNGTRLTVT.